A single sample is the source of the 22 T cell receptor beta chains below, sequenced in a study of blood T cell repertoires in COVID-19. Profiling relied on immunoSEQ multiplex PCR, and the TCRdb table lists in-frame clones only, not all of them. The table records about 150,000 clones, 80% of them present only once. The sample comprised peripheral blood. These TCRs come from a woman in her forties or fifties with acute or convalescent COVID-19.

The V call is TRBV5-1, the J call TRBJ2-5; 8 bases line up with TRBD2. The V segment lost 2 bases and the J segment 5 bases; nucleotides outside the gene matches: 26. CDR3 size: 21 residues. Germline V lookup: CDR1 SGHRS, CDR2 YFSETQ. The CDR3 bases are TGCGCCAGCAGCTTCGGGGGCCAAGCGGGGGCGCCGGGGATGGTTTTGGAGACCCAGTACTTC. This codes for CASSFGGQAGAPGMVLETQYF.

This sequence joins TRBV7-9 and TRBJ2-7, with D maybe TRBD2 (5 bases). This CDR3 comprises 14 residues. Trimming pared 5 bases from V and 5 bases from J, leaving 16 bases between. The germline gives CDR1 SEHNR, CDR2 FQNEAQ (reference sequence). The CDR3 protein is CASSKTGEGNEQYF. For the CDR3, the DNA is TGTGCCAGCAGCAAGACCGGGGAAGGGAACGAGCAGTACTTC. Based on the CDR3 plus reference TRBV7-9 and TRBJ2-7, the full variable domain is DTGVSQNPRHKITKRGQNVTFRCDPISEHNRLYWYRQTLGQGPEFLTYFQNEAQLEKSRLLSDRFSAERPKGSFSTLEIQRTEQGDSAMYLCASSKTGEGNEQYFGPGTRLTVT.

The gene calls are TRBV6-5 and TRBJ2-7, with D possibly matching TRBD1 (6 bases). Trimming stripped 0 bases from V and 2 bases from J, with 11 bases between. The CDR3 has 15 residues. Germline CDR1 and CDR2: MNHEY and SVGAGI. In DNA form, the CDR3 reads TGTGCCAGCAGTTACTCGGAAGCAGGGGCCTACGAGCAGTACTTC. It codes for CASSYSEAGAYEQYF.

This chain uses TRBV7-6 with TRBJ2-7; D perhaps matches TRBD2 (6 bases). The CDR3 consists of 15 residues. The germline V gene encodes CDR1 SGHVS and CDR2 FNYEAQ. V gave up 5 bases and J gave up 2 bases, with 16 bases separating them. CDR3 DNA: TGTGCCAGCAGCCTACTGGGGGGAAACGCCTACGAGCAGTACTTC. Its translation: CASSLLGGNAYEQYF.

V usage is TRBV19 and J usage is TRBJ2-7, with D perhaps TRBD2 (5 bases). The CDR3 spans 13 residues. Per the germline V gene, CDR1 is LNHDA and CDR2 is SQIVND (reference sequence). V lost 5 bases and J 7 bases, leaving 15 bases between the germline ends. The CDR3 DNA is TGTGCCAGTAGTCGAAAATCCCCGGGGGAGCAGTACTTC. It is translated as CASSRKSPGEQYF. Full variable domain (rest looked up from reference TRBV19 and TRBJ2-7): DGGITQSPKYLFRKEGQNVTLSCEQNLNHDAMYWYRQDPGQGLRLIYYSQIVNDFQKGDIAEGYSVSREKKESFPLTVTSAQKNPTAFYLCASSRKSPGEQYFGPGTRLTVT.

Worth noting for this clone: This sample includes further DNA sequences coding for the same CDR3. V is TRBV12-3 or TRBV12-4 and J is TRBJ1-1; no clear D gene. Trimming left V 6 bases short and J 4 bases short, with 6 bases between. The CDR3 length is 11 residues. The CDR3 spells CASSLFTEAFF. The CDR3 DNA follows: TGTGCCAGCAGCCTTTTCACTGAAGCTTTCTTT.

The V and J genes are TRBV5-1 and TRBJ1-4; D gene ambiguous. CDR3 length equals 14 residues. Germline-derived CDR1 and CDR2 are SGHRS and YFSETQ. Trimming cost V 4 bases and J 5 bases, with 12 bases left between them. DNA of the CDR3: TGCGCCAGCAGCGCGGCCCCGTCGAATGAAAAACTGTTTTTT. Translating it yields CASSAAPSNEKLFF.

The rearrangement joins TRBV12-3 or TRBV12-4 to TRBJ1-4; 8 bases align to TRBD1. Trimming cost V 5 bases and J 5 bases; bases outside gene matches: 1. The CDR3 spans 13 residues. The CDR3 sequence: CASSNRGNEKLFF. CDR3 DNA sequence: TGTGCCAGCAGTAACAGGGGGAATGAAAAACTGTTTTTT.

This clone was seen only a few times. This chain joins TRBV11-2 and TRBJ1-2, with D possibly TRBD1 on 6 matching bases. CDR1 is SGHAT, CDR2 FQNNGV, per germline. Trimming pared 4 bases from V and 8 bases from J, leaving 17 bases between. The CDR3 contains 14 residues. CDR3 bases: TGTGCCAGCAGCTCGAGCACAGGGCCCGAGGGCTACACCTTC. Translation gives CASSSSTGPEGYTF. The whole variable domain, remainder taken from reference TRBV11-2 and TRBJ1-2, is EAGVAQSPRYKIIEKRQSVAFWCNPISGHATLYWYQQILGQGPKLLIQFQNNGVVDDSQLPKDRFSAERLKGVDSTLKIQPAKLEDSAVYLCASSSSTGPEGYTFGSGTRLTVV.

The V call is TRBV10-3, the J call TRBJ2-1, with 8 bases aligning to TRBD1. CDR3 length: 15 residues. Germline V CDR1 and CDR2: ENHRY, SYGVKD. V was pared by 3 bases and J by 7 bases, with 8 bases of the junction left unmatched. The CDR3 sequence: CAISDSQGAWNEQFF. The DNA for the CDR3 is TGTGCCATCAGTGATAGCCAGGGGGCATGGAATGAGCAGTTCTTC.

The CDR3 bases are TGTGCCAGCAGTCCCAGGGGCCGGGAGCTGTTTTTT. This gives the protein CASSPRGRELFF. V and J are TRBV6-5 and TRBJ2-2; TRBD1 is a possible D gene (6 bases). The CDR3 spans 12 residues. CDR1 and CDR2 from the germline V gene are MNHEY and SVGAGI. V lost 5 bases and J 9 bases, leaving 10 bases between the germline ends.

The genes are TRBV29-1 and TRBJ1-1; D gene uncertain. Between the trimmed V and J ends, which lost 4 bases and 8 bases, there was a span of 11 bases. The CDR3 loop spans 11 amino acids. Looked up from germline, CDR1 is SQVTM and CDR2 is ANQGSEA. The CDR3 DNA sequence: TGCAGCGTTGGGGAGGGCCCAGAAGCTTTCTTT. It translates to CSVGEGPEAFF.

The V gene is TRBV6-5, the J gene TRBJ2-7, with D possibly matching TRBD2 (7 bases). Trimming cost V 6 bases and J 2 bases, with 14 bases left between them. Germline V gene data show CDR1 as MNHEY and CDR2 as SVGAGI. This CDR3 spans 14 amino acids. This CDR3 reads CASRSAGAAYEQYF. The DNA of the CDR3 is TGTGCCAGCAGGTCGGCGGGGGCCGCCTACGAGCAGTACTTC.

The chain has TRBV27 and TRBJ2-3, with 13 bases fitting TRBD2. V lost 2 bases and J lost 4; bases outside the gene matches: 0. The germline CDR1 and CDR2 sequences are MNHEY and SMNVEV (reference sequence). This CDR3 is 15 amino acids long. CDR3 in amino acids: CASSLGLAGADTQYF. CDR3 coding DNA: TGTGCCAGCAGTTTAGGACTAGCGGGGGCAGATACGCAGTATTTT.

The chain's CDR3 is CSAKQVNEQFF. Here the CDR3 DNA reads TGCAGTGCAAAACAGGTGAATGAGCAGTTCTTC. The chain combines TRBV20-1 with TRBJ2-1; D perhaps matches TRBD1 (5 bases). The V end lost 6 bases, the J end lost 7 bases, and 10 bases lay between the germline ends. The CDR3 extends over 11 amino acids. Germline CDR1 and CDR2: DFQATT and SNEGSKA (reference sequence).

J is TRBJ2-7 and V is TRBV2, with D perhaps matching TRBD1 (6 bases). Germline-derived CDR1 and CDR2 are SNHLY and FYNNEI. V lost 6 bases, J lost 6 bases, and 21 bases lay in between. There are 15 residues in the CDR3. The CDR3 coding sequence is TGTGCCAGCAGGCCTTCAACAGGGACAACTATCGAGCAGTACTTC. This encodes CASRPSTGTTIEQYF.

The rearrangement joins TRBV3-1 (or the pseudogene TRBV3-2) to TRBJ2-5; 9 bases fit TRBD2. This CDR3 region has 17 residues. CDR1 and CDR2 from the germline V gene are LGHDT and YNNKEL (reference sequence). J was trimmed by 4 bases and V by 0 bases; bases with no gene match: 9. DNA for the CDR3: TGTGCCAGCAGCCAAGAGGGATGGCGGGGGGGCCCAGAGACCCAGTACTTC. Its translation is CASSQEGWRGGPETQYF.

The rearrangement uses TRBV27 and TRBJ1-6; no firm D call. Germline V gene sequence: CDR1 MNHEY, CDR2 SMNVEV (reference sequence). V lost 0 bases and J 0 bases, leaving 15 bases between the germline ends. CDR3 size: 19 residues. The CDR3 loop reads CASSLSVAGESSYNSPLHF. The CDR3, as DNA: TGTGCCAGCAGTTTATCGGTGGCGGGAGAGAGCTCCTATAATTCACCCCTCCACTTT.

The V call is TRBV4-3, the J call TRBJ1-2; D is undetermined. The V and J ends lost 0 bases and 0 bases respectively, with 8 bases between them. The CDR3 loop spans 15 amino acids. Per the germline V gene, CDR1 is LGHNA and CDR2 is YSLEER. The CDR3 region has the DNA TGCGCCAGCAGCCAAGATATGGGAGCTAACTATGGCTACACCTTC. Encoded protein: CASSQDMGANYGYTF.

This chain links TRBV19 with TRBJ1-1; 8 bases agree with TRBD1. Germline loops: CDR1 LNHDA, CDR2 SQIVND (reference sequence). With V trimmed by 6 bases and J by 5 bases, 11 bases remained unmatched. The CDR3 totals 15 residues. CDR3 nucleotide sequence: TGTGCCAGTAGCAGGACAGGGTATGGGGGTACTGAAGCTTTCTTT. Its protein product is CASSRTGYGGTEAFF.

The rearrangement joins TRBV6-5 to TRBJ1-5; D call uncertain. The CDR3 covers 13 residues. Germline CDR1 is MNHEY and CDR2 is SVGAGI. With 5 bases removed from V and 7 bases from J, the gap between germline ends came to 12 bases. The CDR3 DNA reads TGTGCCAGCAGTCTCACGGGTGGCCAGCCCCAGCATTTT. Its protein product is CASSLTGGQPQHF.

The rearrangement joins TRBV10-3 to TRBJ2-2; D uncertain. The CDR3 covers 11 residues. Germline lookup yields CDR1 ENHRY and CDR2 SYGVKD. Trimming pared 6 bases from V and 5 bases from J, leaving 4 bases between. The CDR3 sequence is CAISSTGELFF. The CDR3 DNA reads TGTGCCATCAGCTCGACCGGGGAGCTGTTTTTT.